This passage covers 13 T cell receptor beta chains from one sample sequenced in a study of cytomegalovirus exposure and HLA in healthy donors (dated by TCRdb to about 2017). The library was generated by the immunoSEQ multiplex PCR assay. A mixture of 60 forward primers for TCR Vbeta segments and 13 reverse primers for TCR Jbeta segments was used in the multiplex PCR. The immuneACCESS repertoire file appears here via TCRdb, limited to in-frame rearrangements. These files lack a portion of the clones; in checked studies, under half of the deficit traces to unresolved V genes, and the cause of the others is not known. This sample comprises about 120,000 clones, about 80% of them detected only once. 1.4% to 1.5% of the sample belongs to the ten largest clones. The sample was PBMCs. These receptors all stem from a young woman in good health and CMV-seronegative.

This chain uses TRBV11-3 with TRBJ2-2, with D possibly matching TRBD2 (6 bases). CDR1 is SGHNT, CDR2 YENEEA, per germline. The V end lost 6 bases, the J end lost 2 bases, and 10 bases lay between the germline ends. This CDR3 contains 14 residues. CDR3 coding DNA: TGTGCCAGCAGACAAGGACTAAACACCGGGGAGCTGTTTTTT. This sequence encodes CASRQGLNTGELFF.

The chain combines TRBV13 with TRBJ1-2; D call uncertain. The V and J ends lost 0 bases and 8 bases respectively, with 22 bases between them. Germline V gene sequence: CDR1 PRHDT, CDR2 FYEKMQ (reference sequence). CDR3 length: 17 amino acids. CDR3 residues: CASSLGKSLGRPRGYTF. Written as DNA, the CDR3 is TGTGCCAGCAGCTTAGGAAAATCCCTCGGGAGGCCGCGGGGCTACACCTTC.

J is TRBJ1-5 and V is TRBV6-1; TRBD1 aligns across 9 bases. There are 16 residues in the CDR3. CDR1 is MNHNS, CDR2 SASEGT, per germline. Trimming at V came to 2 bases and at J to 7 bases, leaving 9 bases not matched to a gene. CDR3: CASSERGQGWPQPQHF. CDR3 nucleotides: TGTGCCAGCAGTGAAAGGGGACAGGGATGGCCACAGCCCCAGCATTTT.

The V call is TRBV6-1, the J call TRBJ1-2; tentative D call: TRBD1 (6 bases). CDR3 size: 13 residues. CDR1 is MNHNS, CDR2 SASEGT, per germline. V was pared by 4 bases and J by 2 bases, with 8 bases between. CDR3 sequence: CASSVQGNYGYTF. As DNA, the CDR3 is TGTGCCAGCAGTGTACAGGGAAACTATGGCTACACCTTC.

The CDR3 region has the DNA TGTGCCTGGGGGGGACAGGGATTGGCTGGAAACACCATATATTTT. Translating gives CAWGGQGLAGNTIYF. The gene calls are TRBV30 and TRBJ1-3; 9 nucleotides align to TRBD1. This CDR3 has 15 residues. V dropped 5 bases and J dropped 2; count of bases not matched to a gene: 7. Germline assignment: CDR1 GTSNPN and CDR2 SVGIG (reference sequence).

For this clone: One end of the junction is discordant with germline, which a read error may explain. This chain connects TRBV4-1 to TRBJ2-6; 8 bases align to TRBD1. The CDR3 sequence is 19 residues long. Germline V CDR1 and CDR2: MGHRA, YSYEKL. The CDR3 loop is CASSQEWGTGNSGANGLTF. The CDR3 DNA sequence: TGCGCCAGCAGCCAAGAGTGGGGGACAGGTAACTCTGGGGCCAACGGCCTGACTTTC.

This chain connects TRBV10-2 to TRBJ1-2, with 10 bases fitting TRBD1. This CDR3 contains 13 residues. Germline V CDR1 and CDR2: WSHSY, SAAADI. Unmatched junction bases numbered 9, after V lost 10 bases and J lost 7 bases. The CDR3 DNA is TGCGCCACTGACGCGGACAGGGGGGTTGGCTACACCTTC. Protein product: CATDADRGVGYTF.

The chain is built from TRBV28 and TRBJ1-3; D call uncertain. The CDR3 spans 15 residues. CDR1 MDHEN and CDR2 SYDVKM come from the germline V gene. Trimming shortened V by 6 bases and J by 0 bases, and 12 bases separated the two germline ends. The CDR3 DNA follows: TGTGCCAGCAGCCCGGAGTTGAGCTCTGGAAACACCATATATTTT. Amino acid sequence: CASSPELSSGNTIYF.

This clone was counted once. V is TRBV18 and J is TRBJ1-5; 10 nucleotides match TRBD1. Per the germline V gene, CDR1 is KGHSH and CDR2 is LQKENI. With 1 base clipped from V and 1 base from J, the junction kept 4 bases outside the gene matches. The CDR3 totals 17 residues. The CDR3 loop is CASSPQGTGVSNQPQHF. The CDR3 DNA is TGTGCCAGCTCACCACAAGGGACAGGGGTAAGCAATCAGCCCCAGCATTTT.

The V gene is TRBV5-1, the J gene TRBJ2-3; 9 nucleotides agree with TRBD2. CDR3 length: 14 amino acids. Trimming cost V 7 bases and J 0 bases; bases outside gene matches: 3. Germline-derived CDR1 and CDR2 are SGHRS and YFSETQ. CDR3 in DNA: TGCGCCAGCGGAACTAGCGGGAGCACAGATACGCAGTATTTT. Protein sequence: CASGTSGSTDTQYF.

This clone has just a few counts. The chain employs TRBV2 and TRBJ1-4; D gene ambiguous. CDR3 length: 15 residues. Trimming cost V 3 bases and J 0 bases, with 8 bases left between them. In germline, CDR1 is SNHLY, CDR2 FYNNEI. In DNA form, the CDR3 reads TGTGCCAGCAGTGATATTCTTGCAACTAATGAAAAACTGTTTTTT. Its translation: CASSDILATNEKLFF.

V usage is TRBV6-5 and J usage is TRBJ1-1; D not certain. Germline assignment: CDR1 MNHEY and CDR2 SVGAGI. With 0 bases removed from V and 4 bases from J, the gap between germline ends came to 12 bases. CDR3 length equals 15 residues. CDR3 region: CASSYSRVFITEAFF. In DNA form, the CDR3 reads TGTGCCAGCAGTTACTCCCGGGTTTTTATCACTGAAGCTTTCTTT.

The CDR3, as DNA: TGCAGCGTTGAAGCTCCGGGGAATGAAGCTTTCTTT. It yields the protein CSVEAPGNEAFF. The rearrangement joins TRBV29-1 to TRBJ1-1, with unresolved D. This CDR3 comprises 12 residues. Germline V gene sequence: CDR1 SQVTM, CDR2 ANQGSEA. The V end lost 1 base, the J end lost 7 bases, and 10 bases lay between the germline ends. Combining the CDR3 with reference TRBV29-1 and TRBJ1-1 gives the whole variable domain SAVISQKPSRDICQRGTSLTIQCQVDSQVTMMFWYRQQPGQSLTLIATANQGSEATYESGFVIDKFPISRPNLTFSTLTVSNMSPEDSSIYLCSVEAPGNEAFFGQGTRLTVV.